This T cell receptor beta chain was observed in a study of cytomegalovirus exposure and HLA in healthy donors. Trimming left V 4 bases short and J 0 bases short, with 6 bases between. Germline V gene lookup returns CDR1 MDHEN and CDR2 SYDVKM. CDR3 size: 14 residues. As concerns this clone: What it binds is not known.

Whole-study findings and limits: A later analysis associated about 18,000 TCR beta sequences with HLA alleles at a 0.05 false discovery rate. Reported performance of the classifier showed diagnosis of cytomegalovirus status with high specificity and sensitivity. Researchers had no immune exposure information except CMV serostatus available. A later analysis reportedly found fewer N-insertions in an Asian-associated ancestry cluster than the approximately 700-donor mean.

The PCR contained 60 Vbeta and 13 Jbeta primers. Only in-frame clones appear in the TCRdb table, and some are missing; sequencing was by immunoSEQ multiplex PCR. The data hold around 160,000 clones, with 60% to 80% observed a single time. The chain combines TRBV28 with TRBJ2-2; the D is unclear. The material sequenced was PBMCs. The TCR was taken from a male donor in good health and CMV-seronegative. DNA of the CDR3: TGTGCCAGCAGTTCTTTAACGAACACCGGGGAGCTGTTTTTT. It yields the protein CASSSLTNTGELFF.